This entry is about one T cell receptor (beta chain). Here immunoSEQ multiplex PCR was the method, and the copy in TCRdb shows in-frame clones only, minus some. The profile shows some 50,000 clones, about 86% of them singletons. The germline V gene encodes CDR1 SGHTA and CDR2 FQGTGA. V was trimmed by 1 base and J by 4 bases, leaving 8 bases between them. This CDR3 is 14 amino acids long. This sample was taken from a study of blood T cell repertoires in COVID-19. This TCR was recovered from a man aged 50-60 years with acute or convalescent COVID-19. The sample taken for sequencing was peripheral blood. This rearrangement joins TRBV7-3 to TRBJ2-1, with D unresolved. CDR3 bases: TGTGCCAGCAGCTTAAGCGGTAAATACAATGAGCAGTTCTTC. As protein: CASSLSGKYNEQFF.